These 13 T cell receptor beta chains were all obtained from the same sample, sequenced in a study of OX40 agonist ivuxolimab in advanced cancers. Some clones are missing from TCRdb's copy, which holds only in-frame ones; the method was immunoSEQ multiplex PCR. The table records 67,000 or so clones, around 89% of them present only once. The specimen was CD4+ or CD8+ T cells sorted from blood, collected in a trial of the OX40 agonist ivuxolimab. These receptors were collected from an adult with an advanced solid tumor such as melanoma, head and neck, liver or kidney cancer.

This chain connects TRBV19 to TRBJ1-2; perhaps TRBD1 as D (6 bases). Looked up from germline, CDR1 is LNHDA and CDR2 is SQIVND (reference sequence). The CDR3 totals 13 residues. V was trimmed by 5 bases and J by 7 bases, leaving 14 bases between them. CDR3: CASSEDSLRGYTF. CDR3 sequence (DNA): TGTGCCAGTAGTGAGGACAGTTTACGTGGCTACACCTTC.

This clone was counted between two and nine times. The chain carries TRBV7-9 and TRBJ2-7, with D possibly TRBD1 on 5 matching bases. Germline values: CDR1 SEHNR, CDR2 FQNEAQ (reference sequence). There are 13 residues in the CDR3. V was trimmed by 5 bases and J by 7 bases, leaving 15 bases between them. DNA for the CDR3: TGTGCCAGCAGCGACCAGGGATGGGGAGAGCAGTACTTC. Its protein product is CASSDQGWGEQYF.

CDR3 sequence: CASSLGVRVNNEQYF. The CDR3 nucleotides are TGCGCCAGCAGCTTGGGGGTGCGGGTTAACAACGAGCAGTACTTC. V gene TRBV5-1 combines with J gene TRBJ2-7; D might be TRBD2 (5 bases). Trimming pared 0 bases from V and 5 bases from J, leaving 15 bases between. CDR3 length: 15 residues. CDR1 is SGHRS, CDR2 YFSETQ, per germline.

CDR3 residues: CASSWTYEQYF. CDR3 sequence (DNA): TGTGCCAGCAGTTGGACCTACGAGCAGTACTTC. J is TRBJ2-7 and V is TRBV6-6; D not certain. There are 11 residues in the CDR3. V dropped 4 bases and J dropped 2 bases, with 3 bases sitting between them. Germline V gene data show CDR1 as MNHNY and CDR2 as SVGAGI (reference sequence).

This clone was seen a handful of times. The chain links TRBV2 to TRBJ2-7; a possible D gene is TRBD2 (5 bases). The CDR3 is made up of 15 amino acids. The germline V and J ends were trimmed by 1 base and 3 bases, with 13 bases remaining between them. Germline V gene data show CDR1 as SNHLY and CDR2 as FYNNEI. DNA of the CDR3: TGTGCCAGCAGTGAAGATCGAGCGGCTTTCTACGAGCAGTACTTC. It specifies CASSEDRAAFYEQYF.

V and J are TRBV19 and TRBJ2-7; tentatively, D is TRBD1 or TRBD2 (5 bases each). V lost 7 bases to trimming and J lost 1 base, with 14 bases between them. The germline V gene encodes CDR1 LNHDA and CDR2 SQIVND (reference sequence). This CDR3 region has 14 residues. The chain's CDR3 is CASNPRGVSYEQYF. The CDR3 nucleotides read TGTGCCAGTAATCCCCGAGGGGTTTCCTACGAGCAGTACTTC.

The chain links TRBV30 to TRBJ2-3, with 11 positions matching TRBD2. The CDR3 is 12 amino acids. The V segment lost 8 bases and the J segment 4 bases; nucleotides outside the gene matches: 2. Germline V gives CDR1 GTSNPN, CDR2 SVGIG (reference sequence). CDR3 region: CALAGGADTQYF. In DNA, the CDR3 is TGTGCCCTAGCGGGGGGTGCAGATACGCAGTATTTT.

The chain combines TRBV5-6 with TRBJ1-1; tentative D call: TRBD1 (5 bases). CDR1 and CDR2 from the germline V gene are SGHDT and YYEEEE. This CDR3 is built from 14 residues. The V gene lost 4 bases and the J gene lost 1 base, with 11 bases spanning the gap. For the CDR3, the DNA is TGTGCCAGCAGCCCGCTGGGGGGGAACACTGAAGCTTTCTTT. As protein: CASSPLGGNTEAFF. The full variable domain, completed using reference TRBV5-6 and TRBJ1-1, is DAGVTQSPTHLIKTRGQQVTLRCSPKSGHDTVSWYQQALGQGPQFIFQYYEEEERQRGNFPDRFSGHQFPNYSSELNVNALLLGDSALYLCASSPLGGNTEAFFGQGTRLTVV.

This clone was observed a single time. This chain joins TRBV11-1 and TRBJ2-4; 11 nucleotides align to TRBD1. The germline gives CDR1 SGHAT, CDR2 FQDESV (reference sequence). The CDR3 extends over 16 amino acids. J gave up 9 bases and V 3 bases, and 10 bases lay outside the gene matches. CDR3 bases: TGTGCCAGCAGCTTTTCCCCGGGACAGGGGGAGAGCATTCAGTACTTC. It encodes CASSFSPGQGESIQYF.

The sample holds a few counts of this clone. The chain links TRBV7-2 to TRBJ2-3; TRBD2 matches 7 bases. The V gene end was trimmed by 5 bases and the J gene end by 3 bases; junction bases not matched to a gene: 8. The V gene's germline CDR1 is SGHTA and CDR2 FQGNSA. The CDR3 has 15 residues. The CDR3 coding sequence is TGTGCCAGCAGCCTAAATAGCGGGTATACAGATACGCAGTATTTT. This encodes CASSLNSGYTDTQYF. Complete variable domain (other parts from reference TRBV7-2 and TRBJ2-3): GAGVSQSPSNKVTEKGKDVELRCDPISGHTALYWYRQSLGQGLEFLIYFQGNSAPDKSGLPSDRFSAERTGGSVSTLTIQRTQQEDSAVYLCASSLNSGYTDTQYFGPGTRLTVL.

This chain uses TRBV6-5 with TRBJ1-5; D remains ambiguous. Germline CDR1 MNHEY, CDR2 SVGAGI. V lost 6 bases to trimming and J lost 1 base, with 13 bases between them. The length of the CDR3 is 15 residues. For the CDR3, the DNA is TGTGCCAGCAGACCGGAAGTGGGGAGCAATCAGCCCCAGCATTTT. Protein sequence: CASRPEVGSNQPQHF.

The CDR3 reads CASSGSGSVEAFF. As DNA, the CDR3 is TGTGCCAGCTCAGGGAGTGGATCGGTTGAAGCTTTCTTT. The genes are TRBV18 and TRBJ1-1; no clear D gene. Germline values: CDR1 KGHSH, CDR2 LQKENI. V was trimmed by 5 bases and J by 7 bases, leaving 14 bases between them. The CDR3 loop spans 13 amino acids.

The rearrangement links TRBV7-9 to TRBJ2-7; no clear D gene. Germline CDR1 is SEHNR and CDR2 is FQNEAQ (reference sequence). There are 11 residues in the CDR3. The ends were cut back, 6 bases at V and 6 bases at J, with 9 bases in the middle. CDR3 nucleotide sequence: TGTGCCAGCAGTTCAGGACCCGAGCAGTACTTC. Translated, it gives CASSSGPEQYF.